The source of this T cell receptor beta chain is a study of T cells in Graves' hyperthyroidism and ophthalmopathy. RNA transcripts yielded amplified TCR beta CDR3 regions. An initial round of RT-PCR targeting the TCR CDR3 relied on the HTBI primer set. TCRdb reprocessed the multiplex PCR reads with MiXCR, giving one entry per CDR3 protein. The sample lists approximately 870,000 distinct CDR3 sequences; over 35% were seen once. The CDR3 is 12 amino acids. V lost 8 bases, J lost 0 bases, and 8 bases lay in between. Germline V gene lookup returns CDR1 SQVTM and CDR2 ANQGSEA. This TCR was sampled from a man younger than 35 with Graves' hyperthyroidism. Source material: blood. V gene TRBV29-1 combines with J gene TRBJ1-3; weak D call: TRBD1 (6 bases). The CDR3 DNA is TGCAGCTCGGACAGCTCTGGAAACACCATATATTTT. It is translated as CSSDSSGNTIYF.